Listed below are T cell receptor beta chains from one sample, sequenced in a study of OX40 agonist ivuxolimab in advanced cancers. TCRdb keeps only in-frame clones here, not all; method: immunoSEQ multiplex PCR. The table includes around 38,000 clones, approximately 90% detected once. This specimen consisted of CD4+ or CD8+ T cells sorted from blood, obtained in a trial of the OX40 agonist ivuxolimab. All receptors come from an adult with an advanced solid tumor such as melanoma, head and neck, liver or kidney cancer. CDR3s include the opening cysteine and the closing phenylalanine or tryptophan. The D gene is left open where the match is weak. Clone size is not always given. Where it is, it says once, few, many or a class for expanded clones.

j_call: TRBJ2-1; v_call: TRBV7-9; d_call: TRBD2; clone_size: NA; cdr3_nt: TGTGCCAGCTATAGCGGGAGGGATGAGCAGTTCTTC; cdr3_aa: CASYSGRDEQFF
j_call: TRBJ1-5; v_call: TRBV28; d_call: NA; clone_size: NA; cdr3_nt: TGTGCCAGCAGCCGGAGGGAACCCCAGCATTTT; cdr3_aa: CASSRREPQHF
j_call: TRBJ2-3; v_call: TRBV7-3; d_call: NA; clone_size: NA; cdr3_nt: TGTGCCAGCAGCTTAACCTGGGGCAGCACAGATACGCAGTATTTT; cdr3_aa: CASSLTWGSTDTQYF
j_call: TRBJ2-1; v_call: TRBV1; d_call: NA; clone_size: NA; cdr3_nt: TGCACCAGCAGCCAAGATGAGACTAGCGGGAGGGCAATAAATGAGCAGTTCTTC; cdr3_aa: CTSSQDETSGRAINEQFF
j_call: TRBJ1-1; v_call: TRBV25-1; d_call: NA; clone_size: NA; cdr3_nt: TGTGCCAGCAGCCCTGGGGCAGATGAAGCTTTCTTT; cdr3_aa: CASSPGADEAFF
j_call: TRBJ2-1; v_call: TRBV9; d_call: NA; clone_size: NA; cdr3_nt: TGTGCCAGCAGCACCGTTAGCGGAGAGCAGTTCTTC; cdr3_aa: CASSTVSGEQFF
j_call: TRBJ2-1; v_call: TRBV27; d_call: TRBD2; clone_size: NA; cdr3_nt: TGTGCCAGCAGTTTATCCCTAGCGGGTTCCTACAATGAGCAGTTCTTC; cdr3_aa: CASSLSLAGSYNEQFF
j_call: TRBJ2-1; v_call: TRBV4-3; d_call: TRBD2; clone_size: NA; cdr3_nt: TGCGCCAGCAGCCAAGGATCGGGGGAGGGGAATGAGCAGTTCTTC; cdr3_aa: CASSQGSGEGNEQFF
j_call: TRBJ1-1; v_call: TRBV9; d_call: NA; clone_size: NA; cdr3_nt: TGTGCCAGCAGCGTAGGGTATAGGGAAACGCGGGGCACTGAAGCTTTCTTT; cdr3_aa: CASSVGYRETRGTEAFF
j_call: TRBJ2-7; v_call: TRBV7-8; d_call: NA; clone_size: NA; cdr3_nt: TGTGCCAGCGGACCCGGGCCTACCTACGAGCAGTACTTC; cdr3_aa: CASGPGPTYEQYF
j_call: TRBJ2-1; v_call: TRBV28; d_call: TRBD2; clone_size: NA; cdr3_nt: TGTGCCAGCACCCTAGCGGTAAACAATGAGCAGTTCTTC; cdr3_aa: CASTLAVNNEQFF
j_call: TRBJ2-1; v_call: TRBV19; d_call: TRBD2; clone_size: NA; cdr3_nt: TGTGCCAGTAGTGGTAACGGACTAGCGGTCAATGAGCAGTTCTTC; cdr3_aa: CASSGNGLAVNEQFF
j_call: TRBJ2-7; v_call: TRBV11-2; d_call: NA; clone_size: NA; cdr3_nt: TGTGCCAGCAGCGAGGGACCGGCCTACGAGCAGTACTTC; cdr3_aa: CASSEGPAYEQYF
j_call: TRBJ1-4; v_call: TRBV28; d_call: NA; clone_size: NA; cdr3_nt: TGTGCCGGGCTTGATCGGGACGGTGAAAATGAAAAACTGTTTTTT; cdr3_aa: CAGLDRDGENEKLFF
j_call: TRBJ2-7; v_call: TRBV27; d_call: TRBD2; clone_size: few; cdr3_nt: TGTGCCAGCGGGGGGGGAACGGGGCAGTACTTC; cdr3_aa: CASGGGTGQYF
j_call: TRBJ2-3; v_call: TRBV4-1; d_call: TRBD2; clone_size: NA; cdr3_nt: TGCGCCAGCAGCCAAGTTCCTAGCGGGAGATCAGATACGCAGTATTTT; cdr3_aa: CASSQVPSGRSDTQYF
j_call: TRBJ2-1; v_call: TRBV5-8; d_call: NA; clone_size: NA; cdr3_nt: TGTGCCAGCAGCTCCGGAGGGCGTGAGCAGTTCTTC; cdr3_aa: CASSSGGREQFF
j_call: TRBJ2-2; v_call: TRBV9; d_call: NA; clone_size: NA; cdr3_nt: TGTGCCAGCAGCGCGGGTGGGGGGCCCGGGGAGCTGTTTTTT; cdr3_aa: CASSAGGGPGELFF
j_call: TRBJ2-7; v_call: TRBV10-2; d_call: TRBD2; clone_size: NA; cdr3_nt: TGCGCCAGCGGAGGGACTAGAGTAGGGGGGACCTACGAGCAGTACTTC; cdr3_aa: CASGGTRVGGTYEQYF
j_call: TRBJ1-1; v_call: TRBV7-2; d_call: NA; clone_size: NA; cdr3_nt: TGTGCCAGCAGCTTAGAATTAGGACGTTCGAGAGAAGCTTTCTTT; cdr3_aa: CASSLELGRSREAFF
j_call: TRBJ1-4; v_call: TRBV4-2; d_call: NA; clone_size: NA; cdr3_nt: TGTGCCAGCAGCCAGGCTACAGGCTCAACTAATGAAAAACTGTTTTTT; cdr3_aa: CASSQATGSTNEKLFF
j_call: TRBJ2-1; v_call: TRBV11-2; d_call: TRBD2; clone_size: NA; cdr3_nt: TGTGCCAGCAGCTTATTCCCTAGCGGGGGAATTTACAATGAGCAGTTCTTC; cdr3_aa: CASSLFPSGGIYNEQFF
j_call: TRBJ2-3; v_call: TRBV30; d_call: TRBD2; clone_size: NA; cdr3_nt: TGTGCCTGGAGTGCTGGGACTAGCGGGACCCGCGATACGCAGTATTTT; cdr3_aa: CAWSAGTSGTRDTQYF
j_call: TRBJ2-5; v_call: TRBV5-6; d_call: NA; clone_size: NA; cdr3_nt: TGTGCCAGCAGCCCGGGCACGGCCACTCAAGAGACCCAGTACTTC; cdr3_aa: CASSPGTATQETQYF
j_call: TRBJ2-1; v_call: TRBV4-3; d_call: TRBD2; clone_size: NA; cdr3_nt: TGCGCCAGCAGCCTGAGCAGCGGGACCCACAATGAGCAGTTCTTC; cdr3_aa: CASSLSSGTHNEQFF
j_call: TRBJ1-3; v_call: TRBV13; d_call: NA; clone_size: NA; cdr3_nt: TGTGCCAGCAGCATCGGGACAAACTCTGGAAACACCATATATTTT; cdr3_aa: CASSIGTNSGNTIYF
j_call: TRBJ1-2; v_call: TRBV6-1; d_call: NA; clone_size: NA; cdr3_nt: TGTGCCAGCAGTGAGAGTCGGGGGTACTATGGCTACACCTTC; cdr3_aa: CASSESRGYYGYTF
j_call: TRBJ2-1; v_call: TRBV6-5; d_call: NA; clone_size: NA; cdr3_nt: TGTGCCAGCAGTAACCCTAGCAAAGGGCTCAATGAGCAGTTCTTC; cdr3_aa: CASSNPSKGLNEQFF
j_call: TRBJ1-4; v_call: TRBV6-5; d_call: NA; clone_size: NA; cdr3_nt: TGTGCCAGTCAAGGGGGAGGTGAAAAACTGTTTTTT; cdr3_aa: CASQGGGEKLFF
j_call: TRBJ2-1; v_call: TRBV7-9; d_call: NA; clone_size: NA; cdr3_nt: TGTGCCAGCAGCTTAGCATTTCCTAGGGGCAATGAGCAGTTCTTC; cdr3_aa: CASSLAFPRGNEQFF
j_call: TRBJ2-5; v_call: TRBV4-3; d_call: TRBD2; clone_size: NA; cdr3_nt: TGCGCCAGCAGCCAAGGACTAGCGGTACAAGAGACCCAGTACTTC; cdr3_aa: CASSQGLAVQETQYF
j_call: TRBJ2-3; v_call: TRBV2; d_call: NA; clone_size: NA; cdr3_nt: TGTGCCAGCAGTGAAGCGCTTGGGGGTATAGTAGATACGCAGTATTTT; cdr3_aa: CASSEALGGIVDTQYF
j_call: TRBJ2-6; v_call: TRBV29-1; d_call: NA; clone_size: NA; cdr3_nt: TGCAGCGTTGGTCAATTCTCTGGGGCCAACGTCCTGACTTTC; cdr3_aa: CSVGQFSGANVLTF
j_call: TRBJ1-6; v_call: TRBV11-1; d_call: NA; clone_size: NA; cdr3_nt: TGTGCCAGCAGCTTAAGCGGGGTTTCACCCCTCCACTTT; cdr3_aa: CASSLSGVSPLHF
j_call: TRBJ2-7; v_call: TRBV30; d_call: TRBD2; clone_size: NA; cdr3_nt: TGTGCCTGGAGTAGGGTAGCGGGAGTCCACGAGCAGTACTTC; cdr3_aa: CAWSRVAGVHEQYF